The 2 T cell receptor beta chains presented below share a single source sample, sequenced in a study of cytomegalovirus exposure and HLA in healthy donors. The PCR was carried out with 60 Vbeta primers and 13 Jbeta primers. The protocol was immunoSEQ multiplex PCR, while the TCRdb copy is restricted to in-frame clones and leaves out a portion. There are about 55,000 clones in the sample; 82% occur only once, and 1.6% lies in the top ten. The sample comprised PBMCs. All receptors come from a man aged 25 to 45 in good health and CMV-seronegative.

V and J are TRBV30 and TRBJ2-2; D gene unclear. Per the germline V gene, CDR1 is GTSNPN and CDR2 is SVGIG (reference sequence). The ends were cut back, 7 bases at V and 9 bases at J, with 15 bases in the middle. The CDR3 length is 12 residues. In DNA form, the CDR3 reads TGTGCCTTGCAGGATCTCGCCCGGGAGCTGTTTTTT. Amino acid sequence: CALQDLARELFF.

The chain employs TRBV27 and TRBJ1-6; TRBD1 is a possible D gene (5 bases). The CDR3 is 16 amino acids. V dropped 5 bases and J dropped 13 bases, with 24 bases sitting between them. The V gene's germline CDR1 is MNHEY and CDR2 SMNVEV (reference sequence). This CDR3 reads CASSPRQPRRETPLHF. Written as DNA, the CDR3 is TGTGCCAGCAGTCCGCGACAGCCAAGGCGGGAAACGCCCCTCCACTTT.